Only a few counts were recorded for the clone carrying this T cell receptor beta chain. Its antigen is undetermined. The V gene lost 6 bases and the J gene lost 0 bases, with 13 bases spanning the gap. Germline CDR1 and CDR2: SGHRS and YFSETQ. There are 14 residues in the CDR3. The data belong to a study of T-cell memory formation after mild COVID-19. General study results and limits: Memory cells collected pre-infection included some clones that later responded, suggesting cross-reactive memory joined. Contracting CD4+ clones were located mainly in CM and EM, and CD8+ clones in EMRA. What remained unconfirmed was the SARS-CoV-2 specificity of second-wave clones peaking on day 37.

TCRdb re-called the 5' RACE reads with MiXCR, one entry per CDR3 protein. The data contain 500,000 to 650,000 distinct CDR3 sequences, roughly a fifth of them seen just once; the ten biggest clones take up about 8.4%. Sequences were obtained from PBMCs or a T cell subset sorted from them (not recorded which). This chain links TRBV5-1 with TRBJ2-7, with D possibly matching TRBD2 (5 bases). This receptor was taken from an adult woman who had mild COVID-19 (a few samples of this study predate the infection). Cell type and time point are not known. The CDR3 reads CASTLPGNSYEQYF. The CDR3 nucleotides are TGCGCCAGCACCCTTCCGGGGAACTCCTACGAGCAGTACTTC.